These 29 T cell receptor beta chains were all obtained from the same sample, sequenced in a study of T cell responses to AZD1222 COVID-19 vaccine. TCRdb keeps only in-frame clones here, not all; method: immunoSEQ multiplex PCR. The table includes roughly 150,000 clones, 88% detected once. The sequencing used peripheral blood, collected on day 0 of MenACWY control vaccination. These receptors all stem from an adult in good health.

The chain employs TRBV7-9 and TRBJ2-6, with TRBD1 as a possible D gene (7 bases). The germline V and J ends were trimmed by 2 bases and 0 bases, with 14 bases remaining between them. This CDR3 spans 18 amino acids. The germline CDR1 and CDR2 sequences are SEHNR and FQNEAQ (reference sequence). The CDR3 nucleotides are TGTGCCAGCAGCTTAAGGCAGGGGGGCCTCTCTGGGGCCAACGTCCTGACTTTC. Amino acid sequence: CASSLRQGGLSGANVLTF.

The chain joins TRBV29-1 to TRBJ1-1, with unresolved D. There are 14 residues in the CDR3. In germline, CDR1 is SQVTM, CDR2 ANQGSEA. V was trimmed by 4 bases and J by 2 bases, leaving 14 bases between them. CDR3 sequence reads: CSVAARAGNTEAFF. CDR3 coding DNA: TGCAGCGTTGCCGCCCGGGCGGGTAACACTGAAGCTTTCTTT.

The V call is TRBV3-1 (or the pseudogene TRBV3-2), the J call TRBJ1-1, with D perhaps matching TRBD1 (6 bases). Germline V gives CDR1 LGHDT, CDR2 YNNKEL (reference sequence). The CDR3 spans 13 residues. V gave up 2 bases and J gave up 8 bases, with 12 bases separating them. The CDR3 DNA reads TGTGCCAGCAGCCAAAGAGTAGACAGGGAAGCTTTCTTT. Translated, it gives CASSQRVDREAFF.

This clone has just one count. This chain uses TRBV6-4 with TRBJ2-1, with D possibly called TRBD1 or TRBD2 (5 bases each). The V gene lost 3 bases and the J gene lost 9 bases, with 21 bases spanning the gap. Germline V gene data show CDR1 as MRHNA and CDR2 as SNTAGT. The CDR3 has 16 residues. The CDR3 loop is CASSEGGQGVGVEQFF. The DNA for the CDR3 is TGTGCCAGCAGTGAGGGTGGGCAGGGAGTAGGTGTTGAGCAGTTCTTC.

The sample holds one count of this clone. The V call is TRBV6-2 or TRBV6-3, the J call TRBJ1-4; possibly TRBD1 for D (5 bases). The germline V and J ends were trimmed by 5 bases and 7 bases, with 11 bases remaining between them. In germline, CDR1 is MNHEY, CDR2 SVGEGT. This CDR3 has 13 amino acids. For the CDR3, the DNA is TGTGCCAGCAGTCGCGCGGACATTGAAAAACTGTTTTTT. Translated, it gives CASSRADIEKLFF.

The chain employs TRBV7-9 and TRBJ1-2; D ambiguous. This CDR3 has 14 residues. Looked up from germline, CDR1 is SEHNR and CDR2 is FQNEAQ (reference sequence). Between the trimmed V and J ends, which lost 1 base and 4 bases, there was a span of 10 bases. The CDR3 here is CASSLGTAPYGYTF. CDR3 DNA sequence: TGTGCCAGCAGCTTAGGTACGGCCCCCTATGGCTACACCTTC.

The rearrangement uses TRBV21-1 and TRBJ1-2. TRBV21-1 is a known pseudogene. This CDR3 has 16 amino acids. As DNA, the CDR3 is TGTGCCAGCAGTATCCCTAAGGGGGGGCCCAACTATGGCTACACCTTC. Its translation: CASSIPKGGPNYGYTF.

This clone came up once. V and J are TRBV6-5 and TRBJ1-1; D is unclear. The CDR3 totals 12 residues. Trimming left V 0 bases short and J 13 bases short, with 12 bases between. From germline, CDR1 is MNHEY and CDR2 SVGAGI. The CDR3 bases are TGTGCCAGCAGTTACTCACCGGGCTCGGTTTTCTTT. Its translation: CASSYSPGSVFF.

The chain employs TRBV7-2 and TRBJ1-4; D may be TRBD1 (6 bases). V was pared by 3 bases and J by 7 bases, with 12 bases between. Per the germline V gene, CDR1 is SGHTA and CDR2 is FQGNSA. This CDR3 region has 14 residues. CDR3 amino acids: CASSLPGAGEKLFF. The CDR3 nucleotides are TGTGCCAGCAGCTTGCCAGGGGCCGGTGAAAAACTGTTTTTT.

The chain combines TRBV10-3 with TRBJ1-6; D gene uncertain. Trimming cost V 3 bases and J 3 bases, with 15 bases left between them. The germline gives CDR1 ENHRY, CDR2 SYGVKD. The CDR3 spans 17 residues. The CDR3 sequence: CAISDPNEGHYNSPLHF. CDR3 nucleotide sequence: TGTGCCATCAGTGACCCAAATGAGGGCCACTATAATTCACCCCTCCACTTT.

The CDR3 DNA reads TGTGCCAGCAGCTCTCGGACTAGCGGGAGCACAGATACGCAGTATTTT. Its protein product is CASSSRTSGSTDTQYF. The genes are TRBV9 and TRBJ2-3; 11 bases map to TRBD2. V gave up 4 bases and J gave up 0 bases; unmatched junction bases: 4. The CDR3 has 16 amino acids. Germline V gives CDR1 SGDLS, CDR2 YYNGEE.

The chain combines TRBV5-3 with TRBJ1-5; 7 nucleotides match TRBD1. TRBV5-3 is treated as an ORF (open reading frame) with a function not yet certain. V was clipped by 2 bases and J by 7 bases; unmatched bases: 6. The CDR3 extends over 14 amino acids. The chain's CDR3 is CARSLRQGRQPQHF. DNA of the CDR3: TGTGCCAGAAGCTTAAGACAGGGCAGACAGCCCCAGCATTTT.

V is TRBV4-3 and J is TRBJ2-3, with 9 bases lining up with TRBD2. Trimming removed 7 bases from V and 6 bases from J; junction bases left unmatched: 5. The CDR3 has 13 residues. Looked up from germline, CDR1 is LGHNA and CDR2 is YSLEER. The CDR3 region is CASTLAGSDTQYF. The CDR3 DNA is TGCGCCAGCACGCTAGCGGGAAGTGATACGCAGTATTTT.

A word on this clone: This sample includes further DNA sequences coding for the same CDR3. This CDR3 is CATSRGSGNTIYF. The CDR3 coding sequence is TGTGCCACCAGCAGAGGCTCTGGAAACACCATATATTTT. The V call is TRBV15, the J call TRBJ1-3; D unclear. The V gene's germline CDR1 is LNHNV and CDR2 YYDKDF (reference sequence). The CDR3 contains 13 residues. V lost 1 base to trimming and J lost 0 bases, with 1 base between them.

This chain joins TRBV9 and TRBJ2-3; D may correspond to TRBD1 or TRBD2 (5 bases each). V shed 2 bases and J shed 3 bases, with 13 bases lying between them. Germline CDR1 is SGDLS and CDR2 is YYNGEE. The CDR3 has 15 amino acids. The CDR3, as DNA: TGTGCCAGCAGCGTCGGGGTAGGGGAAACAGATACGCAGTATTTT. Amino acids: CASSVGVGETDTQYF.

This chain connects TRBV6-5 to TRBJ2-7; 9 bases map to TRBD1. The CDR3 is 15 residues long. In germline, CDR1 is MNHEY, CDR2 SVGAGI. J gave up 2 bases and V 2 bases, and 4 bases lay outside the gene matches. CDR3 bases: TGTGCCAGCAGTTACGAACAGGGGGCCACCTACGAGCAGTACTTC. It yields the protein CASSYEQGATYEQYF.

The rearrangement joins TRBV28 to TRBJ2-3, with 8 positions matching TRBD2. The J segment lost 0 bases and the V segment lost 6 bases, leaving 14 bases of the junction unmatched. The CDR3 sequence is 18 residues long. Per the germline V gene, CDR1 is MDHEN and CDR2 is SYDVKM. The chain's CDR3 is CASSWGHSGMGSTDTQYF. The CDR3 coding sequence is TGTGCCAGCAGCTGGGGCCATAGCGGGATGGGAAGCACAGATACGCAGTATTTT.

The V gene is TRBV28, the J gene TRBJ2-6; D unresolved. Germline V gene sequence: CDR1 MDHEN, CDR2 SYDVKM. CDR3 size: 15 residues. V gave up 6 bases and J gave up 1 base, with 10 bases separating them. The CDR3, as DNA: TGTGCCAGCAGCGGCCACATATCTGGGGCCAACGTCCTGACTTTC. Translating it yields CASSGHISGANVLTF. The variable domain in full, with the rest retrieved from reference TRBV28 and TRBJ2-6, is DVKVTQSSRYLVKRTGEKVFLECVQDMDHENMFWYRQDPGLGLRLIYFSYDVKMKEKGDIPEGYSVSREKKERFSLILESASTNQTSMYLCASSGHISGANVLTFGAGSRLTVL.

The rearrangement joins TRBV27 to TRBJ1-4; TRBD1 is a possible D gene (6 bases). Trimming shortened V by 0 bases and J by 8 bases, and 13 bases separated the two germline ends. Germline assignment: CDR1 MNHEY and CDR2 SMNVEV (reference sequence). The CDR3 extends over 15 amino acids. This CDR3 is CASSLSGRGFEKLFF. CDR3 bases: TGTGCCAGCAGTTTATCAGGCAGGGGTTTCGAAAAACTGTTTTTT.

The V call is TRBV5-1, the J call TRBJ1-2, with D possibly TRBD1 on 6 matching bases. The CDR3 is made up of 14 amino acids. Germline loops: CDR1 SGHRS, CDR2 YFSETQ. V was cut by 4 bases and J by 4 bases, with 14 bases left in between. This CDR3 is CASSTGRNSYGYTF. The CDR3 nucleotides read TGCGCCAGCAGCACAGGGAGAAACTCCTATGGCTACACCTTC.

This chain links TRBV19 with TRBJ2-1, with TRBD2 matching over 14 bases. The CDR3 runs to 17 residues. With 5 bases clipped from V and 0 bases from J, the junction kept 3 bases outside the gene matches. CDR1 and CDR2 (germline): LNHDA, SQIVND (reference sequence). In nucleotides, the CDR3 is TGTGCCAGTAGTCTCGGGACTAGCGGGAGCTCCTACAATGAGCAGTTCTTC. Translating gives CASSLGTSGSSYNEQFF.

J is TRBJ1-1 and V is TRBV27, with 9 bases fitting TRBD1. This CDR3 comprises 14 residues. V lost 7 bases, J lost 3 bases, and 6 bases stayed unmatched. Germline CDR1 is MNHEY and CDR2 is SMNVEV (reference sequence). The DNA of the CDR3 is TGTGCCAGCATCCTGAACAGGGGGCACACTGAAGCTTTCTTT. Its translation: CASILNRGHTEAFF.

This chain connects TRBV5-1 to TRBJ1-2; TRBD1 is a possible D gene (5 bases). CDR3 size: 14 residues. Germline lookup yields CDR1 SGHRS and CDR2 YFSETQ. Trimming took off 2 bases at V and 4 bases at J, with 12 bases between the two ends. The CDR3 DNA reads as TGCGCCAGCAGCTTTGGACCAGGGAGCTATGGCTACACCTTC. This sequence encodes CASSFGPGSYGYTF.

The chain combines TRBV6-2 or TRBV6-3 with TRBJ2-3; TRBD2 is a possible D gene (7 bases). CDR3 size: 14 residues. Germline V gene lookup returns CDR1 MNHEY and CDR2 SVGEGT. Trimming removed 6 bases at V and 4 bases at J, with 14 bases between. CDR3 region: CASSRVGGPDTQYF. CDR3 in DNA: TGTGCCAGCAGCCGCGTCGGGGGGCCAGATACGCAGTATTTT.

This chain links TRBV28 with TRBJ1-6; D is uncertain. V lost 4 bases and J lost 10, with 14 bases in between. This CDR3 region has 14 residues. Germline CDR1 MDHEN, CDR2 SYDVKM. CDR3 residues: CASSSPKLSSPLHF. CDR3 DNA: TGTGCCAGCAGTTCCCCCAAGTTATCGTCACCCCTCCACTTT.

This chain's CDR3 is CASSEGAGANVLTF. CDR3 nucleotides: TGTGCCAGCAGTGAGGGTGCCGGGGCCAACGTCCTGACTTTC. The chain joins TRBV6-1 to TRBJ2-6; D gene ambiguous. Germline CDR1 reads MNHNS; CDR2 reads SASEGT. The CDR3 has 14 residues. With 3 bases removed from V and 4 bases from J, the gap between germline ends came to 7 bases.

V usage is TRBV29-1 and J usage is TRBJ2-3, with TRBD2 matching over 11 bases. V lost 4 bases and J lost 1; bases outside the gene matches: 13. Germline V gives CDR1 SQVTM, CDR2 ANQGSEA. The CDR3 totals 18 residues. This CDR3 is CSVGGLAGGPGGTDTQYF. In DNA, the CDR3 is TGCAGCGTTGGAGGCCTAGCGGGAGGCCCGGGCGGCACAGATACGCAGTATTTT.

This chain uses TRBV6-5 with TRBJ1-3; D is unclear. This CDR3 contains 15 residues. Germline CDR1 reads MNHEY; CDR2 reads SVGAGI. V was clipped by 6 bases and J by 0 bases, with 12 bases between them. The DNA for the CDR3 is TGTGCCAGCAGCCTTTACCGGGACTCTGGAAACACCATATATTTT. Amino acids: CASSLYRDSGNTIYF.

The rearrangement joins TRBV5-6 to TRBJ1-6; tentatively, D is TRBD1 (5 bases). Per the germline V gene, CDR1 is SGHDT and CDR2 is YYEEEE. The V end was cut by 0 bases, the J end by 8 bases, with 12 bases between. CDR3 length equals 15 residues. The CDR3 spells CASSLGQGGDSPLHF. As DNA, the CDR3 is TGTGCCAGCAGCTTGGGGCAGGGCGGGGATTCACCCCTCCACTTT.